A selection of T cell receptor beta chains follows, all from one sample in a study of T cell repertoires in cytomegalovirus infection. TCRdb reprocessed the reads via MiXCR and lists one record per CDR3 protein. The table includes 150,000 to 200,000 distinct CDR3 sequences, roughly a fifth detected once. The sample comprised PBMCs. The source of these receptors is a human donor in good health (CMV status not recorded). Some clones in this sample may be carry-over from other donors' samples. CDR3s include the opening cysteine and the closing phenylalanine or tryptophan. Each record gives: J gene, clone size, V gene, D gene, CDR3 protein, CDR3 DNA. A D gene is named only where the DNA matches it firmly. Clone size is shown for a subset of rows, as once, few, many or a class of expanded clone.

TRBJ2-5 . TRBV28 TRBD2 CASSGTSGMGETQYF TGTGCCAGCAGTGGGACTAGCGGGATGGGGGAGACCCAGTACTTC
TRBJ1-2 few TRBV5-6 . CASSPTPIQGNGYTF TGTGCCAGCAGCCCCACCCCCATCCAGGGGAATGGCTACACCTTC
TRBJ1-4 few TRBV20-1 . CSAIRTSNEKLFF TGCAGTGCTATTCGGACGAGTAATGAAAAACTGTTTTTT
TRBJ2-5 . TRBV20-1 . CSAREGQPKETQYF TGCAGTGCTAGAGAAGGGCAGCCCAAAGAGACCCAGTACTTC
TRBJ2-1 few TRBV6-2/TRBV6-3 TRBD1 CATYDFNRGRWGNEQFF TGTGCCACCTACGACTTCAACAGGGGGCGGTGGGGCAATGAGCAGTTCTTC
TRBJ1-1 . TRBV12-3/TRBV12-4 . CASCKGTEAFF TGTGCCAGCTGTAAAGGCACTGAAGCTTTCTTT
TRBJ1-5 . TRBV12-3/TRBV12-4 . CASSWGPHQPQHF TGTGCCAGCAGTTGGGGACCTCATCAGCCCCAGCATTTT
TRBJ1-5 . TRBV15 . CATSREGQKLQPQHF TGTGCCACCAGCAGAGAGGGGCAGAAACTGCAGCCCCAGCATTTT
TRBJ2-1 . TRBV6-4 . CASSVGLSPNNEQFF TGTGCCAGCAGTGTGGGGCTATCCCCGAACAATGAGCAGTTCTTC
TRBJ2-3 . TRBV5-6 TRBD1 CASSLGTGTSTDTQYF TGTGCCAGCAGCTTGGGGACAGGGACGAGCACAGATACGCAGTATTTT
TRBJ2-3 many TRBV7-2 TRBD2 CASSLGGGVEGTDTQYF TGTGCCAGCAGCTTAGGGGGGGGGGTGGAGGGCACAGATACGCAGTATTTT
TRBJ2-5 many TRBV11-2 . CASSSGQLPTQYF TGTGCCAGCAGCTCCGGACAGCTACCCACCCAGTACTTC
TRBJ2-3 . TRBV7-3 . CASSSGTLTDTQYF TGTGCCAGCAGCTCCGGGACCCTCACAGATACGCAGTATTTT
TRBJ2-3 many TRBV7-2 . CASSHVILGGGEDTQYF TGTGCCAGCAGCCACGTGATTTTGGGAGGGGGGGAAGATACGCAGTATTTT
TRBJ2-7 few TRBV30 . CAWSPRGEQYF TGTGCCTGGAGTCCCAGGGGAGAGCAGTACTTC
TRBJ2-2 . TRBV6-6 . CASSYGSGATGELFF TGTGCCAGCAGTTACGGTTCAGGGGCCACCGGGGAGCTGTTTTTT
TRBJ2-7 . TRBV28 TRBD1 CASSFPAGGSYEQYF TGTGCCAGCAGTTTCCCCGCAGGGGGCTCGTACGAGCAGTACTTC
TRBJ2-1 . TRBV20-1 TRBD1 CSAPLDRGPPYNEQFF TGCAGTGCTCCGCTTGACAGGGGGCCACCCTACAATGAGCAGTTCTTC
TRBJ2-3 . TRBV27 . CASFKRGPTDTQYF TGTGCCAGTTTTAAACGAGGTCCCACAGATACGCAGTATTTT
TRBJ1-5 few TRBV12-3/TRBV12-4 . CASSSRGNQPQHF TGTGCCAGCAGTTCTAGGGGTAATCAGCCCCAGCATTTT
TRBJ2-3 many TRBV7-2 . CASSQRSRVDTQYF TGTGCCAGCAGCCAGCGATCGAGGGTAGATACGCAGTATTTT
TRBJ2-3 . TRBV12-3/TRBV12-4 . CASSNPSGSTDTQYF TGTGCCAGCAGTAACCCAAGCGGGAGCACAGATACGCAGTATTTT
TRBJ1-2 many TRBV2 . CASRRSMSNYGYTF TGTGCCAGCAGGAGGAGTATGTCCAACTATGGCTACACCTTC
TRBJ2-5 . TRBV10-1 . CASSGTQETQYF TGCGCCAGCAGCGGGACCCAAGAGACCCAGTACTTC
TRBJ2-7 . TRBV5-4 . CASSLGGTTADEQYF TGTGCCAGCAGCTTGGGGGGGACAACCGCGGACGAGCAGTACTTC
TRBJ2-7 many TRBV6-2/TRBV6-3 TRBD1 CASSYSGQPSYEQYF TGTGCCAGCAGTTACTCGGGACAGCCGTCCTACGAGCAGTACTTC
TRBJ2-7 few TRBV28 . CASSRHRSNYEQYF TGTGCCAGCAGCCGGCATAGGTCCAACTACGAGCAGTACTTC
TRBJ2-1 . TRBV7-3 . CASSFSTGTFYCEQFF TGTGCCAGCAGCTTTAGTACCGGGACATTCTATTGTGAGCAGTTCTTC
TRBJ2-5 many TRBV6-1 TRBD2 CASSLLAGGPQETQYF TGTGCCAGCAGTCTTCTAGCGGGAGGCCCTCAAGAGACCCAGTACTTC
TRBJ2-2 few TRBV11-1 . CASSLIRTGELFF TGTGCCAGCAGCTTAATCCGAACCGGGGAGCTGTTTTTT
TRBJ2-3 . TRBV5-6 TRBD1 CASSVIWDRGPDTQYF TGTGCCAGCAGCGTCATTTGGGACAGGGGGCCAGATACGCAGTATTTT
TRBJ2-1 few TRBV19 TRBD2 CASRRERGGLDEQFF TGTGCCAGTCGAAGGGAGCGGGGGGGCCTCGATGAGCAGTTCTTC
TRBJ2-1 . TRBV19 . CASSPRSAGSYNEQFF TGTGCCAGTAGTCCCCGGTCCGCGGGCTCCTACAATGAGCAGTTCTTC
TRBJ2-3 many TRBV7-6 . CASSLKQQDTQYF TGTGCCAGCAGCTTAAAACAGCAAGATACGCAGTATTTT
TRBJ2-1 few TRBV12-3/TRBV12-4 TRBD2 CASRGGTSGSRSYNEQFF TGTGCCAGCAGGGGGGGGACTAGCGGGAGTAGATCCTACAATGAGCAGTTCTTC
TRBJ2-2 . TRBV20-1 TRBD2 CSARDPSGSSITGELFF TGCAGTGCTAGAGATCCTAGCGGGAGTTCGATAACCGGGGAGCTGTTTTTT
TRBJ2-1 . TRBV29-1 . CSVVGVSQGGHEQFF TGCAGCGTTGTGGGGGTCTCACAGGGTGGGCATGAGCAGTTCTTC
TRBJ1-2 . TRBV7-6 . CASSLAGGSTQYGYTF TGTGCCAGCAGCTTAGCAGGTGGGAGCACGCAGTATGGCTACACCTTC
TRBJ1-1 many TRBV7-3 TRBD1 CASSLRGTGEIEAFF TGTGCCAGCAGCTTAAGAGGAACAGGGGAGATTGAAGCTTTCTTT
TRBJ1-2 . TRBV14 . CASSQGAGHNYGYTF TGTGCCAGCAGCCAAGGGGCAGGCCACAACTATGGCTACACCTTC
TRBJ1-1 . TRBV20-1 . CSAYSGQNTEAFF TGCAGTGCTTACTCCGGCCAGAACACTGAAGCTTTCTTT
TRBJ1-2 few TRBV12-3/TRBV12-4 . CASSHRDDYGYTF TGTGCCAGCAGCCACAGGGATGACTATGGCTACACCTTC
TRBJ2-1 . TRBV20-1 . CSARDLGHTNNEQFF TGCAGTGCTAGAGATCTGGGACATACTAACAATGAGCAGTTCTTC
TRBJ1-1 . TRBV7-3 . CASSLREGPNTEAFF TGTGCCAGCAGCCTCAGGGAGGGCCCGAACACTGAAGCTTTCTTT
TRBJ2-1 . TRBV12-3/TRBV12-4 TRBD2 CASSLARPWTSGTYNEQFF TGTGCCAGCAGTTTAGCACGACCCTGGACTAGCGGGACCTACAATGAGCAGTTCTTC
TRBJ1-1 . TRBV7-3 . CASSVRNTEAFF TGTGCCAGCAGCGTAAGGAACACTGAAGCTTTCTTT
TRBJ2-5 many TRBV28 TRBD2 CASSPGGSVKETQYF TGTGCCAGCAGCCCCGGGGGGAGCGTAAAAGAGACCCAGTACTTC
TRBJ1-1 few TRBV20-1 . CSASADPNTEAFF TGCAGTGCTAGTGCCGACCCGAACACTGAAGCTTTCTTT
TRBJ2-1 many TRBV28 TRBD2 CASSQREAYNEQFF TGTGCCAGCAGTCAGCGGGAGGCCTACAATGAGCAGTTCTTC
TRBJ2-7 . TRBV28 . CASSLKFYEQYF TGTGCCAGCAGCCTGAAGTTTTACGAGCAGTACTTC
TRBJ1-3 many TRBV7-9 TRBD1 CASSLPRTGGKDGNTIYF TGTGCCAGCAGCCTACCCCGGACAGGGGGTAAGGATGGAAACACCATATATTTT
TRBJ2-1 few TRBV2 TRBD1 CASSGQGYNEQFF TGTGCCAGCAGTGGACAGGGCTACAATGAGCAGTTCTTC
TRBJ2-1 . TRBV28 TRBD1 CASSFPGTGLNSYNEQFF TGTGCCAGCAGTTTTCCCGGGACAGGATTAAATTCCTACAATGAGCAGTTCTTC
TRBJ2-7 few TRBV11-2 . CASSFGRTYSYEQYF TGTGCCAGCAGCTTTGGCAGGACCTATTCCTACGAGCAGTACTTC